This T cell receptor (beta chain) was obtained from a study of technical replicates of blood from a few donors. V gave up 7 bases and J gave up 2 bases, with 10 bases separating them. This CDR3 has 13 residues. Germline V CDR1 and CDR2: ENHRY, SYGVKD. Clones were sequenced by immunoSEQ multiplex PCR, and TCRdb holds only the in-frame ones, with some missing. The repertoire includes over 90,000 clones, approximately 96% of them detected once, and about 0.38% sits in the top ten. The chain employs TRBV10-3 and TRBJ2-3, with D perhaps TRBD2 (5 bases). The sequencing input was T cells isolated from PBMCs. This sequence originates from a human donor in good health. As DNA, the CDR3 is TGTGCCATCAACCCAGACTACACAGATACGCAGTATTTT. Protein product: CAINPDYTDTQYF.